This is a list of T cell receptor beta chains from one sample in a study of T cell changes during pregnancy in multiple sclerosis. The repertoire was sequenced with immunoSEQ multiplex PCR; TCRdb's copy has only in-frame clones and lacks some. The sample contains fewer than 85,000 clones, under 95% of which appear only once. Sequenced here: peripheral blood, sampled after pregnancy. These receptors all stem from a female donor in good health, enrolled as a control in a pregnancy study. Both conserved end residues are part of each CDR3. The order of the fields is CDR3 protein, CDR3 DNA, V gene, J gene, D gene, clone size. A D gene is named only where the DNA matches it firmly. Clone size appears in some rows only: once, few, many, or a class for an expanded clone.

CASSSDSLVRPQHF,TGTGCCAGCAGCAGCGACAGTCTAGTAAGGCCCCAGCATTTT,TRBV28,TRBJ1-5,.,.
CASRTLGAGYGYTF,TGTGCCAGCAGAACTTTAGGTGCGGGCTATGGCTACACCTTC,TRBV6-1,TRBJ1-2,.,.
CASSYRPGTPALKETQYF,TGTGCCAGCAGTTACCGTCCCGGGACTCCGGCCCTTAAGGAGACCCAGTACTTC,TRBV28,TRBJ2-5,.,.
CASSAGTGTGYEQYF,TGTGCCAGCAGCGCAGGGACCGGGACAGGGTACGAGCAGTACTTC,TRBV9,TRBJ2-7,TRBD1,.
CASMRDSLYEQYF,TGTGCCAGCATGCGGGACAGCCTCTACGAGCAGTACTTC,TRBV6-6,TRBJ2-7,.,few
CASSPPGRGYNEQFF,TGTGCCAGCAGCCCGCCAGGTCGCGGGTACAATGAGCAGTTCTTC,TRBV5-4,TRBJ2-1,.,once
CASSWGDQRIIPGANVLTF,TGTGCCAGCAGCTGGGGGGACCAGAGGATTATACCTGGGGCCAACGTCCTGACTTTC,TRBV5-4,TRBJ2-6,.,.
CASSLREEQYF,TGTGCCAGCAGCCTAAGGGAGGAGCAGTACTTC,TRBV28,TRBJ2-7,.,.
CAWSVRSQPQHF,TGTGCCTGGAGTGTGAGGTCCCAGCCCCAGCATTTT,TRBV30,TRBJ1-5,.,.
CAISERGGTGNYGYTF,TGTGCCATCAGTGAAAGAGGAGGGACTGGAAACTATGGCTACACCTTC,TRBV10-3,TRBJ1-2,.,.
CASSSPGNEQFF,TGTGCCAGCAGCTCGCCCGGGAATGAGCAGTTCTTC,TRBV7-3,TRBJ2-1,.,.
CASKDRGLYNEQFF,TGTGCCAGTAAAGACAGGGGTCTCTACAATGAGCAGTTCTTC,TRBV19,TRBJ2-1,TRBD1,.
CASSAEAWGTQYF,TGTGCCAGCAGCGCGGAGGCGTGGGGGACCCAGTACTTC,TRBV7-9,TRBJ2-5,.,.
CARGPVAGGYNEQFF,TGTGCCAGGGGCCCTGTCGCGGGAGGGTACAATGAGCAGTTCTTC,TRBV2,TRBJ2-1,TRBD2,.
CASSLGRISSQETQYF,TGTGCCAGCAGCTTAGGACGGATTAGCAGCCAAGAGACCCAGTACTTC,TRBV7-2,TRBJ2-5,.,.